Each of the 31 T cell receptor beta chains below was sequenced from the same sample in a study of T-cell reconstitution after alpha-beta-depleted transplantation in children. Unique molecular identifiers were incorporated during preparation of the TCRbeta library. MiXCR, applied by TCRdb to the PCR reads, yields one record per CDR3 protein. The sample records approximately 130,000 distinct CDR3 sequences, roughly 9.7% being singletons. Sequences were derived from PBMCs, mostly from graft donor cells, sampled 180 days after TCRalphabeta/CD19-depleted stem cell transplant. The origin of the receptors is a girl less than two years old who had a stem cell transplant for combined immunodeficiency, so the T cells may come from the graft donor.

This clonotype showed up many times. The rearrangement joins TRBV11-2 to TRBJ2-1; D unresolved. The CDR3 covers 13 residues. The ends were cut back, 8 bases at V and 4 bases at J, with 12 bases in the middle. Germline CDR1 is SGHAT and CDR2 is FQNNGV. CDR3 amino acids: CASDNLNYNEQFF. DNA for the CDR3: TGTGCCAGCGATAACCTTAATTACAATGAGCAGTTCTTC.

The J gene is TRBJ2-5, the V gene TRBV27; tentative D call: TRBD1 (6 bases). CDR1 MNHEY and CDR2 SMNVEV come from the germline V gene (reference sequence). V gave up 6 bases and J gave up 2 bases, with 13 bases separating them. This CDR3 comprises 14 residues. The CDR3 nucleotides read TGTGCCAGCAGCTCCGGGACATCTCAAGAGACCCAGTACTTC. Translation gives CASSSGTSQETQYF.

The chain employs TRBV5-1 and TRBJ2-1, with TRBD2 matching 8 bases. Germline V gene data show CDR1 as SGHRS and CDR2 as YFSETQ. This CDR3 region has 17 residues. Trimming cost V 0 bases and J 5 bases; bases outside gene matches: 10. This CDR3 is CASSLVGLAVVNNEQFF. The DNA for the CDR3 is TGCGCCAGCAGCTTGGTAGGACTAGCAGTGGTGAACAATGAGCAGTTCTTC.

The gene calls are TRBV29-1 and TRBJ2-5, with 8 bases lining up with TRBD1. Germline V gene data show CDR1 as SQVTM and CDR2 as ANQGSEA. Trimming cost V 4 bases and J 2 bases; bases outside gene matches: 3. This CDR3 comprises 13 residues. The CDR3, as DNA: TGCAGCGTTGGACAGGGGCTTCAAGAGACCCAGTACTTC. Translating it yields CSVGQGLQETQYF.

The gene calls are TRBV11-2 and TRBJ2-5; no clear D. Germline V gives CDR1 SGHAT, CDR2 FQNNGV. The CDR3 is 19 amino acids. Between the trimmed V and J ends, which lost 1 base and 1 base, there was a span of 22 bases. CDR3 protein: CASSLGFMMVNPPQETQYF. The CDR3 DNA follows: TGTGCCAGCAGCTTAGGGTTCATGATGGTCAATCCGCCCCAAGAGACCCAGTACTTC.

The V gene is TRBV20-1, the J gene TRBJ2-5, with TRBD2 as a possible D gene (6 bases). The germline CDR1 and CDR2 sequences are DFQATT and SNEGSKA (reference sequence). The CDR3 contains 14 residues. V was cut by 6 bases and J by 1 base, with 15 bases left in between. In nucleotides, the CDR3 is TGCAGTGCCCCTCGGACTATCCGCCAAGAGACCCAGTACTTC. Its translation is CSAPRTIRQETQYF.

In its sample, this clonotype was seen a few times. The chain combines TRBV11-3 with TRBJ2-5; 11 positions agree with TRBD2. The V segment lost 5 bases and the J segment 3 bases; nucleotides outside the gene matches: 8. In germline, CDR1 is SGHNT, CDR2 YENEEA. This CDR3 is built from 16 residues. The CDR3 loop reads CASSGLTGLAEETQYF. DNA for the CDR3: TGTGCCAGCAGCGGTTTAACGGGACTAGCGGAAGAGACCCAGTACTTC.

CDR3: CASSSRQPWVYGYTF. The CDR3 DNA reads TGTGCCAGCAGTTCTCGACAGCCCTGGGTTTATGGCTACACCTTC. The chain has TRBV12-3 or TRBV12-4 and TRBJ1-2, with D perhaps matching TRBD1 (5 bases). V lost 4 bases and J 5 bases, leaving 17 bases between the germline ends. The CDR3 is made up of 15 amino acids.

The sample holds many counts of this clonotype. This sequence joins TRBV4-3 and TRBJ2-2; D is unresolved. This CDR3 spans 14 amino acids. V was shortened by 4 bases and J by 6 bases, with 12 bases between the two germline ends. Germline lookup yields CDR1 LGHNA and CDR2 YSLEER. DNA for the CDR3: TGCGCCAGCAGCCCCGGAAGGGTGGCCGGGGAGCTGTTTTTT. Its translation is CASSPGRVAGELFF.

The sample holds a few counts of this clonotype. The rearrangement joins TRBV19 to TRBJ2-5; tentatively, D is TRBD1 or TRBD2 (6 bases each). The CDR3 has 14 amino acids. Germline loops: CDR1 LNHDA, CDR2 SQIVND (reference sequence). With 5 bases removed from V and 1 base from J, the gap between germline ends came to 11 bases. CDR3 in amino acids: CASSRGPGQETQYF. CDR3 nucleotide sequence: TGTGCCAGTAGTCGGGGGCCCGGCCAAGAGACCCAGTACTTC.

In this sample, this clonotype turned up a few times. J is TRBJ2-7 and V is TRBV28, with D unclear. The CDR3 totals 15 residues. CDR1 MDHEN and CDR2 SYDVKM come from the germline V gene. Trimming cost V 2 bases and J 2 bases, with 13 bases left between them. The CDR3 loop reads CASSLPLGGTYEQYF. In nucleotides, the CDR3 is TGTGCCAGCAGTTTACCGTTGGGCGGAACCTACGAGCAGTACTTC. The full variable domain, in which reference TRBV28 and TRBJ2-7 provide the parts outside the CDR3, is DVKVTQSSRYLVKRTGEKVFLECVQDMDHENMFWYRQDPGLGLRLIYFSYDVKMKEKGDIPEGYSVSREKKERFSLILESASTNQTSMYLCASSLPLGGTYEQYFGPGTRLTVT.

Only a few counts were recorded for this clonotype. The rearrangement joins TRBV10-3 to TRBJ1-5; 7 nucleotides match TRBD1. The CDR3 is made up of 16 amino acids. From germline, CDR1 is ENHRY and CDR2 SYGVKD. Trimming at V came to 2 bases and at J to 4 bases, leaving 8 bases not matched to a gene. CDR3 sequence: CAISERPPGQNQPQHF. The CDR3 bases are TGTGCCATCAGTGAGCGACCCCCGGGACAGAATCAGCCCCAGCATTTT.

V is TRBV12-3 or TRBV12-4 and J is TRBJ1-6; a possible D gene is TRBD1 (6 bases). This CDR3 region has 16 residues. The ends were cut back, 4 bases at V and 4 bases at J, with 14 bases in the middle. Written as DNA, the CDR3 is TGTGCCAGCAGTTACCAGGGGCTTGGGTATAATTCACCCCTCCACTTT. Its translation: CASSYQGLGYNSPLHF.

This chain uses TRBV10-3 with TRBJ2-1; TRBD1 matches at 10 bases. This CDR3 comprises 15 residues. Trimming at V came to 1 base and at J to 4 bases, leaving 1 base not matched to a gene. Per germline, CDR1 ENHRY and CDR2 SYGVKD. The CDR3 here is CAISEWGQGYNEQFF. The CDR3 nucleotides are TGTGCCATCAGTGAGTGGGGACAGGGGTACAATGAGCAGTTCTTC.

This chain connects TRBV6-4 to TRBJ1-1; no definite D call. Germline CDR1 reads MRHNA; CDR2 reads SNTAGT. Trimming took off 3 bases at V and 4 bases at J, with 9 bases between the two ends. This CDR3 comprises 13 residues. The chain's CDR3 is CASSEARGTEAFF. The CDR3 nucleotides are TGTGCCAGCAGTGAGGCGAGAGGCACTGAAGCTTTCTTT.

The chain links TRBV7-9 to TRBJ1-1; TRBD1 aligns across 8 bases. V shed 5 bases, J shed 4 bases, and the junction held 6 bases outside the gene matches. The CDR3 runs 14 residues. Germline V lookup: CDR1 SEHNR, CDR2 FQNEAQ (reference sequence). CDR3 loop: CASSPQGASTEAFF. CDR3 sequence (DNA): TGTGCCAGCAGCCCGCAGGGGGCCAGCACTGAAGCTTTCTTT.

This clonotype was observed many times. The chain has TRBV12-3 or TRBV12-4 and TRBJ2-3; no clear D. CDR3 length equals 12 residues. V shed 3 bases and J shed 4 bases, with 5 bases lying between them. CDR3 DNA: TGTGCCAGCAGTTTGAGGTCAGATACGCAGTATTTT. This sequence encodes CASSLRSDTQYF.

This clonotype was found a few times. V usage is TRBV28 and J usage is TRBJ1-1; D gene ambiguous. CDR1 is MDHEN and CDR2 is SYDVKM in the germline V gene. The V end was cut by 8 bases, the J end by 0 bases, with 16 bases between. The CDR3 spans 15 residues. The CDR3 is CASLDSTELNTEAFF. CDR3 coding DNA: TGTGCCAGCCTCGACTCGACGGAATTGAACACTGAAGCTTTCTTT. Together with reference TRBV28 and TRBJ1-1, the CDR3 gives the full variable domain: DVKVTQSSRYLVKRTGEKVFLECVQDMDHENMFWYRQDPGLGLRLIYFSYDVKMKEKGDIPEGYSVSREKKERFSLILESASTNQTSMYLCASLDSTELNTEAFFGQGTRLTVV.

This clonotype was counted between two and nine times. The genes are TRBV9 and TRBJ2-2; D gene unclear. CDR3 size: 12 residues. Trimming left V 6 bases short and J 6 bases short, with 9 bases between. Looked up from germline, CDR1 is SGDLS and CDR2 is YYNGEE. The DNA of the CDR3 is TGTGCCAGCACCCAAGTTGCCGGGGAGCTGTTTTTT. Translated, it gives CASTQVAGELFF.

The sample holds a few counts of this clonotype. The chain is built from TRBV7-8 and TRBJ2-3, with a weak D call TRBD1 (5 bases). CDR1 is SGHVS and CDR2 is FQNEAQ in the germline V gene. The CDR3 sequence is 18 residues long. The germline V and J ends were trimmed by 3 bases and 2 bases, with 21 bases remaining between them. In DNA, the CDR3 is TGTGCCAGCAGCTTCTATCTTAAGGGGCGCTTAGACACAGATACGCAGTATTTT. Translated: CASSFYLKGRLDTDTQYF.

The chain joins TRBV7-2 to TRBJ2-1, with D possibly being TRBD1 (5 bases). This CDR3 has 14 residues. V lost 0 bases and J 6 bases, leaving 9 bases between the germline ends. Per the germline V gene, CDR1 is SGHTA and CDR2 is FQGNSA. The CDR3 nucleotides are TGTGCCAGCAGCTTAGCGACGGACACCAATGAGCAGTTCTTC. This encodes CASSLATDTNEQFF.

V usage is TRBV20-1 and J usage is TRBJ2-7, with 9 bases matching TRBD1. From germline, CDR1 is DFQATT and CDR2 SNEGSKA (reference sequence). V lost 4 bases, J lost 4 bases, and 11 bases stayed unmatched. The CDR3 has 15 amino acids. The CDR3 loop is CSANNRDRDLYEQYF. CDR3 sequence (DNA): TGCAGTGCTAATAACCGGGACAGGGACCTTTACGAGCAGTACTTC.

This clonotype was counted at least ten times. V gene TRBV5-6 combines with J gene TRBJ2-1; 11 bases are shared with TRBD2. Losses at the gene ends were 6 bases for V and 7 bases for J; bases not matched to a gene: 3. CDR3 length equals 13 residues. In germline, CDR1 is SGHDT, CDR2 YYEEEE. CDR3 bases: TGTGCCAGCACACTAGCGGGGGTGAATGAGCAGTTCTTC. Amino acids: CASTLAGVNEQFF.

This clonotype was seen at least ten times. The V and J genes are TRBV7-2 and TRBJ2-5, with D perhaps assigned TRBD1 or TRBD2 (5 bases each). From germline, CDR1 is SGHTA and CDR2 FQGNSA. This CDR3 has 13 residues. Trimming took 6 bases from V and 3 from J, leaving 11 bases between them. The CDR3 region is CASSRGTEETQYF. Written as DNA, the CDR3 is TGTGCCAGCAGTAGAGGGACGGAAGAGACCCAGTACTTC.

V and J are TRBV5-1 and TRBJ2-1, with 8 bases lining up with TRBD2. Losses at the gene ends were 0 bases for V and 4 bases for J; bases not matched to a gene: 3. In germline, CDR1 is SGHRS, CDR2 YFSETQ. The CDR3 sequence is 15 residues long. CDR3 in DNA: TGCGCCAGCAGCTTGGAGGGCGGGGGGTACAATGAGCAGTTCTTC. Protein: CASSLEGGGYNEQFF.

V is TRBV10-3 and J is TRBJ2-1; 11 nucleotides line up with TRBD2. Germline CDR1 and CDR2: ENHRY and SYGVKD. The CDR3 spans 17 residues. With V trimmed by 6 bases and J by 0 bases, 7 bases remained unmatched. As DNA, the CDR3 is TGTGCCATCAGCGCCGGGACTAGCGGTAGCTCCTACAATGAGCAGTTCTTC. Its protein is CAISAGTSGSSYNEQFF.

This clonotype came up a few times. J is TRBJ2-1 and V is TRBV18, with D unresolved. The CDR3 sequence is 15 residues long. Germline loops: CDR1 KGHSH, CDR2 LQKENI. V lost 3 bases to trimming and J lost 6 bases, with 15 bases between them. The CDR3 DNA reads as TGTGCCAGCTCACCGGCATCAGACCCTTTCAATGAGCAGTTCTTC. Encoded protein: CASSPASDPFNEQFF.

This chain connects TRBV10-3 to TRBJ1-1, with 7 bases lining up with TRBD1. The CDR3 totals 14 residues. J gave up 1 base and V 5 bases, and 4 bases lay outside the gene matches. Germline lookup yields CDR1 ENHRY and CDR2 SYGVKD. CDR3: CAISWTGENTEAFF. CDR3 DNA sequence: TGTGCCATCAGTTGGACAGGAGAGAACACTGAAGCTTTCTTT.

The chain employs TRBV7-8 and TRBJ2-5; TRBD2 agrees at 11 bases. The CDR3 covers 14 residues. CDR1 is SGHVS and CDR2 is FQNEAQ in the germline V gene. J gave up 4 bases and V 5 bases, and 3 bases lay outside the gene matches. CDR3 loop: CASSPTSGGETQYF. The DNA of the CDR3 is TGTGCCAGCAGCCCTACTAGCGGGGGAGAGACCCAGTACTTC.

This clonotype has ten or more counts. Here the CDR3 reads CAISEWASGTEEQYF. The CDR3 nucleotides are TGTGCCATCAGTGAGTGGGCCAGCGGGACGGAGGAGCAGTACTTC. The chain has TRBV10-3 and TRBJ2-7; 7 bases align to TRBD2. The trim removed 1 base at V and 7 bases at J, leaving 10 bases unmatched. The CDR3 covers 15 residues. From germline, CDR1 is ENHRY and CDR2 SYGVKD.

This rearrangement joins TRBV15 to TRBJ2-7; D may be TRBD2 (5 bases). The CDR3 is 14 amino acids. Germline V gives CDR1 LNHNV, CDR2 YYDKDF (reference sequence). The V and J ends lost 5 bases and 2 bases respectively, with 13 bases between them. CDR3 coding DNA: TGTGCCACCAGCCCGGCCGAGGGCCCCTACGAGCAGTACTTC. Translated: CATSPAEGPYEQYF.